The 28 T cell receptor beta chains listed next were all sequenced from one sample in a study of CD8 T cells in Susac syndrome. An amount of RNA that ranged from roughly 0.45 to 1 ug was reverse transcribed with random hexamers. TCRdb itself ran the immunoSEQ multiplex PCR reads through MiXCR, one entry per CDR3 protein. The sample has tens of thousands of distinct CDR3 sequences, around 94% seen once. Sequencing was done on a sample of CD8+ T cells from PBMCs. Source of these receptors: a human donor in good health.

The chain carries TRBV19 and TRBJ1-5, with a tentative D call TRBD1 (5 bases). CDR1 and CDR2 from the germline V gene are LNHDA and SQIVND (reference sequence). This CDR3 is 16 amino acids long. Trimming shortened V by 0 bases and J by 5 bases, and 14 bases separated the two germline ends. CDR3 region: CASSIEEQGGYQPQHF. The CDR3 DNA reads TGTGCCAGTAGTATAGAGGAGCAGGGAGGGTATCAGCCCCAGCATTTT.

This sequence joins TRBV13 and TRBJ2-3; D not certain. This CDR3 spans 13 amino acids. The germline gives CDR1 PRHDT, CDR2 FYEKMQ (reference sequence). V was shortened by 2 bases and J by 3 bases, with 6 bases between the two germline ends. CDR3 in DNA: TGTGCCAGCAGCTTAAGCGAAACAGATACGCAGTATTTT. It codes for CASSLSETDTQYF.

This chain links TRBV29-1 with TRBJ1-2; 8 positions match TRBD1. With 0 bases clipped from V and 0 bases from J, the junction kept 6 bases outside the gene matches. Germline V gene data show CDR1 as SQVTM and CDR2 as ANQGSEA. CDR3 length equals 16 residues. CDR3 loop: CSVEEWQGASNYGYTF. CDR3 nucleotide sequence: TGCAGCGTTGAAGAGTGGCAGGGGGCTTCTAACTATGGCTACACCTTC.

The chain carries TRBV7-9 and TRBJ2-7; D call uncertain. Germline CDR1 reads SEHNR; CDR2 reads FQNEAQ (reference sequence). The V gene lost 3 bases and the J gene lost 8 bases, with 14 bases spanning the gap. The CDR3 contains 13 residues. In DNA, the CDR3 is TGTGCCAGCAGCTTCGAGACCCGCGGCCAGCAGTACTTC. Encoded protein: CASSFETRGQQYF. The full variable domain, in which reference TRBV7-9 and TRBJ2-7 provide the parts outside the CDR3, is DTGVSQNPRHKITKRGQNVTFRCDPISEHNRLYWYRQTLGQGPEFLTYFQNEAQLEKSRLLSDRFSAERPKGSFSTLEIQRTEQGDSAMYLCASSFETRGQQYFGPGTRLTVT.

The CDR3 nucleotides are TGTGCCAGCAGCACGGGACTAGCGGCGAATGAGCAGTTCTTC. Translation: CASSTGLAANEQFF. V gene TRBV13 combines with J gene TRBJ2-1; 11 nucleotides match TRBD2. CDR3 length: 14 residues. The germline CDR1 and CDR2 sequences are PRHDT and FYEKMQ (reference sequence). V lost 5 bases, J lost 7 bases, and 4 bases stayed unmatched.

DNA for the CDR3: TGTGCCAGCAGCGACTCTCCCCCGGCCAATGAGCAGTTCTTC. It yields the protein CASSDSPPANEQFF. The rearrangement joins TRBV12-3 or TRBV12-4 to TRBJ2-1; no definite D call. There are 14 residues in the CDR3. Trimming cost V 6 bases and J 6 bases, with 15 bases left between them.

The chain links TRBV5-6 to TRBJ2-3; 7 nucleotides align to TRBD2. With 5 bases clipped from V and 1 base from J, the junction kept 7 bases outside the gene matches. Germline V gene sequence: CDR1 SGHDT, CDR2 YYEEEE. CDR3 size: 15 residues. The CDR3 protein is CASSYRLAGTDTQYF. CDR3 in DNA: TGTGCCAGCAGTTACCGACTAGCCGGCACAGATACGCAGTATTTT.

This sequence joins TRBV20-1 and TRBJ2-7; the match to TRBD2 covers 7 bases. V dropped 2 bases and J dropped 3; count of bases not matched to a gene: 10. Germline V lookup: CDR1 DFQATT, CDR2 SNEGSKA (reference sequence). CDR3 length equals 15 residues. CDR3 in amino acids: CSARTAGTNYYEQYF. CDR3 nucleotide sequence: TGCAGTGCTAGAACTGCCGGGACTAATTACTACGAGCAGTACTTC.

This clonotype came up once. The chain employs TRBV20-1 and TRBJ1-2, with 8 positions matching TRBD1. With 4 bases clipped from V and 8 bases from J, the junction kept 3 bases outside the gene matches. Germline assignment: CDR1 DFQATT and CDR2 SNEGSKA (reference sequence). The CDR3 contains 11 residues. CDR3: CSATNRGGYTF. CDR3 sequence (DNA): TGCAGTGCTACCAACAGGGGGGGCTACACCTTC.

The CDR3 nucleotides read TGTGCCATCCCTTCGGAGGAGTATAACCGCTTTGGGGCCAACGTCCTGACTTTC. Protein product: CAIPSEEYNRFGANVLTF. The rearrangement uses TRBV10-3 and TRBJ2-6; a possible D gene is TRBD2 (5 bases). The V and J ends lost 8 bases and 3 bases respectively, with 23 bases between them. The CDR3 covers 18 residues. Germline loops: CDR1 ENHRY, CDR2 SYGVKD.

This chain uses TRBV7-2 with TRBJ2-1; a weak D match, TRBD1 (6 bases). Germline V lookup: CDR1 SGHTA, CDR2 FQGNSA. The CDR3 runs 14 residues. V lost 5 bases and J 6 bases, leaving 14 bases between the germline ends. CDR3 DNA: TGTGCCAGCAGCCTCCTAGGGGGTAGCAATGAGCAGTTCTTC. Translating it yields CASSLLGGSNEQFF.

The chain uses TRBV5-6 and TRBJ2-1; perhaps TRBD1 as D (6 bases). The CDR3 is 12 amino acids. Deletions cut 4 bases from V and 10 bases from J, with 12 bases between. The germline V gene has CDR1 SGHDT and CDR2 YYEEEE. The CDR3 nucleotides are TGTGCCAGCAGCAAAACAGGGACCGAGCAGTTCTTC. This encodes CASSKTGTEQFF.

This chain joins TRBV27 and TRBJ1-2, with 7 bases aligning to TRBD1. CDR3 length: 13 residues. Losses at the gene ends were 10 bases for V and 3 bases for J; bases not matched to a gene: 8. Germline loops: CDR1 MNHEY, CDR2 SMNVEV (reference sequence). CDR3 in amino acids: CATRGGTDYGYTF. The CDR3 DNA is TGTGCCACCCGTGGAGGGACAGACTATGGCTACACCTTC.

This chain uses TRBV20-1 with TRBJ2-4, with TRBD1 matching 7 bases. Germline CDR1 and CDR2: DFQATT and SNEGSKA (reference sequence). The CDR3 has 13 amino acids. Trimming took 3 bases from V and 6 from J; bases not matched to a gene: 5. The CDR3 protein is CSASDRAGNIQYF. The DNA for the CDR3 is TGCAGTGCTAGCGACAGGGCTGGAAACATTCAGTACTTC.

This chain joins TRBV18 and TRBJ2-1; the D is unclear. Germline-derived CDR1 and CDR2 are KGHSH and LQKENI. The length of the CDR3 is 12 residues. The ends were cut back, 4 bases at V and 8 bases at J, with 9 bases in the middle. The CDR3, as DNA: TGTGCCAGCTCACGGCTTTGGGATGAGCAGTTCTTC. Translation: CASSRLWDEQFF.

The V gene is TRBV29-1, the J gene TRBJ2-7, with D perhaps matching TRBD1 (5 bases). This CDR3 has 15 residues. Deletions cut 0 bases from V and 3 bases from J, with 15 bases between. Germline V gene data show CDR1 as SQVTM and CDR2 as ANQGSEA. CDR3 sequence (DNA): TGCAGCGTTGAAGAGGTGTCAGGGCCAAACTACGAGCAGTACTTC. This gives the protein CSVEEVSGPNYEQYF.

V is TRBV5-1 and J is TRBJ1-3; possible D gene TRBD1, 5 bases. In germline, CDR1 is SGHRS, CDR2 YFSETQ. The germline V and J ends were trimmed by 2 bases and 0 bases, with 24 bases remaining between them. This CDR3 comprises 20 residues. The chain's CDR3 is CASSFSHRRDYYTSGNTIYF. The CDR3, as DNA: TGCGCCAGCAGCTTTAGCCACCGCAGGGACTACTACACCTCTGGAAACACCATATATTTT. The full variable domain, with the rest looked up from reference TRBV5-1 and TRBJ1-3, is KAGVTQTPRYLIKTRGQQVTLSCSPISGHRSVSWYQQTPGQGLQFLFEYFSETQRNKGNFPGRFSGRQFSNSRSEMNVSTLELGDSALYLCASSFSHRRDYYTSGNTIYFGEGSWLTVV.

J is TRBJ2-1 and V is TRBV12-3 or TRBV12-4, with 9 bases fitting TRBD1. The CDR3 consists of 15 residues. V was pared by 7 bases and J by 7 bases, with 11 bases of the junction left unmatched. This CDR3 reads CASTKGGQGRNEQFF. CDR3 nucleotides: TGTGCCAGCACCAAGGGGGGACAGGGCAGGAATGAGCAGTTCTTC.

J is TRBJ1-2 and V is TRBV18; the D is unclear. The V and J ends lost 3 bases and 3 bases respectively, with 14 bases between them. Per germline, CDR1 KGHSH and CDR2 LQKENI. This CDR3 region has 15 residues. CDR3 protein: CASSPSDGIYYGYTF. DNA for the CDR3: TGTGCCAGCTCACCTTCAGACGGGATTTACTATGGCTACACCTTC.

This clonotype came up once. The chain employs TRBV27 and TRBJ2-1, with D perhaps matching TRBD2 (5 bases). This CDR3 is 14 amino acids long. Trimming left V 7 bases short and J 5 bases short, with 15 bases between. Germline V gene sequence: CDR1 MNHEY, CDR2 SMNVEV (reference sequence). CDR3 sequence (DNA): TGTGCCAGCACCCTGAGGGCCGTGGACAATGAGCAGTTCTTC. It is translated as CASTLRAVDNEQFF.

The chain joins TRBV6-6 to TRBJ2-1, with D unresolved. This CDR3 comprises 12 residues. V gave up 2 bases and J gave up 6 bases, with 5 bases separating them. Per germline, CDR1 MNHNY and CDR2 SVGAGI (reference sequence). In DNA form, the CDR3 reads TGTGCCAGCAGTTACGTGAGCAATGAGCAGTTCTTC. Amino acid sequence: CASSYVSNEQFF.

The chain joins TRBV27 to TRBJ1-2; 8 bases are shared with TRBD1. Germline V gene sequence: CDR1 MNHEY, CDR2 SMNVEV (reference sequence). This CDR3 is built from 16 residues. V gave up 2 bases and J gave up 8 bases; unmatched junction bases: 13. For the CDR3, the DNA is TGTGCCAGCAGTTTAAGCAGGGGGCCCCCGGGCCGCGGCTACACCTTC. Protein product: CASSLSRGPPGRGYTF.

This chain joins TRBV4-3 and TRBJ2-5; D uncertain. This CDR3 contains 14 residues. Germline V CDR1 and CDR2: LGHNA, YSLEER. Trimming took off 0 bases at V and 5 bases at J, with 10 bases between the two ends. The chain's CDR3 is CASSQEWVRETQYF. The DNA of the CDR3 is TGCGCCAGCAGCCAAGAGTGGGTTAGGGAGACCCAGTACTTC.

This chain joins TRBV7-8 and TRBJ2-7, with no clear D. The CDR3 has 12 amino acids. The germline V and J ends were trimmed by 0 bases and 6 bases, with 6 bases remaining between them. The germline V gene has CDR1 SGHVS and CDR2 FQNEAQ. Here the CDR3 DNA reads TGTGCCAGCAGCTTAGCTGGGCCCGAGCAGTACTTC. Residues: CASSLAGPEQYF.

This clonotype was seen only once. The V gene is TRBV27, the J gene TRBJ2-7; no clear D gene. CDR1 is MNHEY, CDR2 SMNVEV, per germline (reference sequence). V dropped 1 base and J dropped 3 bases, with 7 bases sitting between them. The CDR3 runs to 13 residues. The CDR3 DNA follows: TGTGCCAGCAGTTTATGGCAGGACTACGAGCAGTACTTC. Protein sequence: CASSLWQDYEQYF.

This sequence joins TRBV29-1 and TRBJ1-6, with 11 bases fitting TRBD1. With V trimmed by 6 bases and J by 14 bases, 15 bases remained unmatched. Germline CDR1 and CDR2: SQVTM and ANQGSEA. This CDR3 spans 15 amino acids. In nucleotides, the CDR3 is TGCAGCGTAGCTAATCGGACAGGGGGCAGGAAGGCCCTCCACTTT. Translated, it gives CSVANRTGGRKALHF.

In DNA, the CDR3 is TGCAGCTTCGGATGGCTTCCCGGGGAGCTGTTTTTT. Residues: CSFGWLPGELFF. The chain employs TRBV29-1 and TRBJ2-2; no clear D. Germline lookup yields CDR1 SQVTM and CDR2 ANQGSEA. This CDR3 comprises 12 residues. V lost 8 bases and J lost 6, with 13 bases in between.

The J gene is TRBJ2-7, the V gene TRBV12-5, with D tentatively TRBD1 (5 bases). The CDR3 length is 14 residues. Germline V lookup: CDR1 LGHNT, CDR2 FRNRAP. V lost 0 bases to trimming and J lost 1 base, with 7 bases between them. DNA of the CDR3: TGTGCTAGTGGTTTGGTAGGACAATCCTACGAGCAGTACTTC. This translates into CASGLVGQSYEQYF. The full variable domain, completed using reference TRBV12-5 and TRBJ2-7, is DARVTQTPRHKVTEMGQEVTMRCQPILGHNTVFWYRQTMMQGLELLAYFRNRAPLDDSGMPKDRFSAEMPDATLATLKIQPSEPRDSAVYFCASGLVGQSYEQYFGPGTRLTVT.